The 10 T cell receptor beta chains listed next were all sequenced from one sample in a study of neurological immune-mediated disorders. The time point here: longitudinal time-point 1 (baseline). TCRdb reprocessed the 5' RACE reads with MiXCR, giving one entry per CDR3 protein. The table has around 71,000 distinct CDR3 sequences, roughly 15% seen once. Material for sequencing was PBMCs. Receptor source: a female donor with HTLV-1-associated myelopathy (HAM/TSP).

This clonotype was counted at least ten times. V usage is TRBV29-1 and J usage is TRBJ2-3; D may be TRBD1 (6 bases). CDR3 length: 13 residues. The V and J ends lost 5 bases and 9 bases respectively, with 18 bases between them. Germline CDR1 reads SQVTM; CDR2 reads ANQGSEA. CDR3 residues: CSVRSSQGGTQYF. CDR3 nucleotide sequence: TGCAGCGTTCGGAGCTCACAGGGTGGCACGCAGTATTTT.

This clonotype was found many times. The V call is TRBV3-1, the J call TRBJ1-6; D ambiguous. The CDR3 totals 14 residues. The V end lost 6 bases, the J end lost 7 bases, and 13 bases lay between the germline ends. From germline, CDR1 is LGHDT and CDR2 YNNKEL (reference sequence). CDR3 in DNA: TGTGCCAGCAGTATGGGATCAGGCAATTCACCCCTCCACTTT. It codes for CASSMGSGNSPLHF. Full variable domain (rest looked up from reference TRBV3-1 and TRBJ1-6): DTAVSQTPKYLVTQMGNDKSIKCEQNLGHDTMYWYKQDSKKFLKIMFSYNNKELIINETVPNRFSPKSPDKAHLNLHINSLELGDSAVYFCASSMGSGNSPLHFGNGTRLTVT.

V and J are TRBV5-1 and TRBJ2-1; possibly TRBD1 or TRBD2 for D (5 bases each). This CDR3 spans 16 amino acids. Trimming cost V 3 bases and J 3 bases, with 16 bases left between them. Germline V gene sequence: CDR1 SGHRS, CDR2 YFSETQ. CDR3: CASSSWAGTHYNEQFF. The DNA of the CDR3 is TGCGCCAGCAGCTCCTGGGCAGGGACCCACTACAATGAGCAGTTCTTC.

This clonotype has at least ten counts. CDR3 sequence: CASSGGTAHGYTF. Here the CDR3 DNA reads TGTGCCAGCAGCGGTGGGACAGCCCATGGCTACACCTTC. The V call is TRBV7-2, the J call TRBJ1-2; 7 nucleotides line up with TRBD1. The CDR3 length is 13 residues. The V segment lost 5 bases and the J segment 6 bases; nucleotides outside the gene matches: 6. The V gene's germline CDR1 is SGHTA and CDR2 FQGNSA.

This clonotype was counted ten times or more. The V call is TRBV5-1, the J call TRBJ1-4; 9 bases fit TRBD1. The CDR3 spans 17 residues. In germline, CDR1 is SGHRS, CDR2 YFSETQ. The V and J ends lost 4 bases and 1 base, in that order; junction bases with no gene match: 8. The CDR3: CASSRGTGGITNEKLFF. The CDR3 DNA reads as TGCGCCAGCAGCCGAGGAACAGGGGGCATAACTAATGAAAAACTGTTTTTT.

The chain links TRBV5-1 to TRBJ2-3; 9 bases match TRBD1. This CDR3 has 15 amino acids. V was clipped by 1 base and J by 7 bases; unmatched bases: 7. From germline, CDR1 is SGHRS and CDR2 YFSETQ. For the CDR3, the DNA is TGCGCCAGCAGCTTGTTGGGACAGGGCCTACATACGCAGTATTTT. Translation gives CASSLLGQGLHTQYF. The variable domain in full, completed from reference TRBV5-1 and TRBJ2-3, reads KAGVTQTPRYLIKTRGQQVTLSCSPISGHRSVSWYQQTPGQGLQFLFEYFSETQRNKGNFPGRFSGRQFSNSRSEMNVSTLELGDSALYLCASSLLGQGLHTQYFGPGTRLTVL.

This clonotype was counted many times. The J gene is TRBJ1-2, the V gene TRBV5-1; D unclear. This CDR3 has 14 amino acids. Trimming left V 0 bases short and J 3 bases short, with 9 bases between. Germline CDR1 and CDR2: SGHRS and YFSETQ. CDR3 sequence: CASSLVGFDYGYTF. DNA for the CDR3: TGCGCCAGCAGCTTGGTGGGGTTCGACTATGGCTACACCTTC.

This clonotype was counted a few times. The chain combines TRBV12-3 or TRBV12-4 with TRBJ1-4; a possible D gene is TRBD1 (6 bases). The CDR3 has 15 amino acids. The V and J ends lost 5 bases and 7 bases respectively, with 17 bases between them. The CDR3 loop is CASSKQGGLGEKLFF. The DNA for the CDR3 is TGTGCCAGCAGTAAACAGGGTGGATTAGGTGAAAAACTGTTTTTT.

The chain couples TRBV20-1 to TRBJ2-1; D might be TRBD1 or TRBD2, each matching 6 bases. Germline V gene lookup returns CDR1 DFQATT and CDR2 SNEGSKA (reference sequence). The CDR3 is made up of 14 amino acids. V was pared by 6 bases and J by 1 base, with 13 bases between. CDR3 in amino acids: CSAGRGGSYNEQFF. For the CDR3, the DNA is TGCAGTGCAGGGAGAGGGGGGTCCTACAATGAGCAGTTCTTC.

There are a few counts of this clonotype. The chain couples TRBV5-1 to TRBJ1-5; 9 positions match TRBD1. The germline V gene has CDR1 SGHRS and CDR2 YFSETQ. This CDR3 spans 17 amino acids. Trimming took 3 bases from V and 4 from J; bases not matched to a gene: 11. For the CDR3, the DNA is TGCGCCAGCAGCTACTTGCTGGGACAGGGCCTTAATCAGCCCCAGCATTTT. Protein product: CASSYLLGQGLNQPQHF. Complete variable domain (other parts from reference TRBV5-1 and TRBJ1-5): KAGVTQTPRYLIKTRGQQVTLSCSPISGHRSVSWYQQTPGQGLQFLFEYFSETQRNKGNFPGRFSGRQFSNSRSEMNVSTLELGDSALYLCASSYLLGQGLNQPQHFGDGTRLSIL.